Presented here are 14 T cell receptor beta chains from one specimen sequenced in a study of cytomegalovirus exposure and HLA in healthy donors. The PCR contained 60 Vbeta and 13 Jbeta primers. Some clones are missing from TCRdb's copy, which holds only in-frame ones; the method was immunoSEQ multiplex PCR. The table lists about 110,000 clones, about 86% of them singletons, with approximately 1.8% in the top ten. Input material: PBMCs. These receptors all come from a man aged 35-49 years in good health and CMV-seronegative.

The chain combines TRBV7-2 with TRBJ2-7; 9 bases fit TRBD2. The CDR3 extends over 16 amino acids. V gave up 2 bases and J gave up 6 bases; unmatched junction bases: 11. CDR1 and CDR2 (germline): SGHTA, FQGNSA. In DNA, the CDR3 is TGTGCCAGCAGCTTATCGCGGGAGGGGGTTTCGTCCGAGCAGTACTTC. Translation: CASSLSREGVSSEQYF.

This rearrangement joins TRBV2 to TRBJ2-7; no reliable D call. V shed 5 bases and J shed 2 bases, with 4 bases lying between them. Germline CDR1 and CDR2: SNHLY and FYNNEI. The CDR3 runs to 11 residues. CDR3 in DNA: TGTGCCAGCAGTACTGCCTACGAGCAGTACTTC. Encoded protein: CASSTAYEQYF.

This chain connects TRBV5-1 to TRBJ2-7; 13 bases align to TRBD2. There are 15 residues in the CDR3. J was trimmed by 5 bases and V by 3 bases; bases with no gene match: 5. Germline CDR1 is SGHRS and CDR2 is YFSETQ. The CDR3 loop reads CASSSGLAGAHEQYF. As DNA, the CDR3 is TGCGCCAGCAGCTCCGGACTAGCGGGGGCCCACGAGCAGTACTTC.

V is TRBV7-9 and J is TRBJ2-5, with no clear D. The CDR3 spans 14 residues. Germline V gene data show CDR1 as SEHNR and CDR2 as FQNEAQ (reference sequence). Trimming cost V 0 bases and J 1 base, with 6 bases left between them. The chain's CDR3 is CASSLAEFQETQYF. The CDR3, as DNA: TGTGCCAGCAGCTTAGCTGAGTTCCAAGAGACCCAGTACTTC.

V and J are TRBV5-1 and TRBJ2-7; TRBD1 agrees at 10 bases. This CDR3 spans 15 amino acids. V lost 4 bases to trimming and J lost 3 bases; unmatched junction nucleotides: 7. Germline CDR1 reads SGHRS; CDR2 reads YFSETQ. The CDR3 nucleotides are TGCGCCAGCAGCCGCGGGACAGGGGAACTCTACGAGCAGTACTTC. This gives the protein CASSRGTGELYEQYF.

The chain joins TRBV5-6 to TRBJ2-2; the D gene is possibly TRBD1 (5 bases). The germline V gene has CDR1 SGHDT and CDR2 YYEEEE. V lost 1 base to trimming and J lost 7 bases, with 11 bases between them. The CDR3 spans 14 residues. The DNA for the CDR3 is TGTGCCAGCAGCTTGCGGTCAGGGATCGGGGAGCTGTTTTTT. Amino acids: CASSLRSGIGELFF.

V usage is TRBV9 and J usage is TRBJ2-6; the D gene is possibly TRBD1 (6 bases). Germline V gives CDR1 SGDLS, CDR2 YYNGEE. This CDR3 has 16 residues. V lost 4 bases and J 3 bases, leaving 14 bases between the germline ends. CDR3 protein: CASSLTGTSGANVLTF. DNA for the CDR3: TGTGCCAGCAGCCTGACAGGTACGAGTGGGGCCAACGTCCTGACTTTC.

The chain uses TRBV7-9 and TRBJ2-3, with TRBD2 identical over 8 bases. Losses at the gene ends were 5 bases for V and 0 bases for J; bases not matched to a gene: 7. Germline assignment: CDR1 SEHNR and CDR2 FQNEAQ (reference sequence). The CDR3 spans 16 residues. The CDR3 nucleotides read TGTGCCAGCAGCACCATAGCGGGGCGTAGCACAGATACGCAGTATTTT. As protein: CASSTIAGRSTDTQYF.

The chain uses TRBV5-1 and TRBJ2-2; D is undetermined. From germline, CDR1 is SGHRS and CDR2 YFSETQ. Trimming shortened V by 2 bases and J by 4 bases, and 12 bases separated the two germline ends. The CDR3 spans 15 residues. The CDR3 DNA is TGCGCCAGCAGCTTCTCTTCCCTGGCCACCGGGGAGCTGTTTTTT. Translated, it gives CASSFSSLATGELFF.

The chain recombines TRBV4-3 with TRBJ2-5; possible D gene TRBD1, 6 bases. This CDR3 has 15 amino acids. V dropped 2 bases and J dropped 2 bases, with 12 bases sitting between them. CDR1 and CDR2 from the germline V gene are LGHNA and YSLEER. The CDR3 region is CASSQLGTPQETQYF. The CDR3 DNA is TGCGCCAGCAGCCAACTCGGGACACCTCAAGAGACCCAGTACTTC.

The CDR3 DNA reads as TGTGCCAGCCTGACAGGGACATCCTACGAGCAGTACTTC. Its protein is CASLTGTSYEQYF. This chain connects TRBV27 to TRBJ2-7; TRBD1 agrees at 7 bases. Trimming removed 8 bases from V and 1 base from J; junction bases left unmatched: 5. The CDR3 runs 13 residues. Germline assignment: CDR1 MNHEY and CDR2 SMNVEV (reference sequence).

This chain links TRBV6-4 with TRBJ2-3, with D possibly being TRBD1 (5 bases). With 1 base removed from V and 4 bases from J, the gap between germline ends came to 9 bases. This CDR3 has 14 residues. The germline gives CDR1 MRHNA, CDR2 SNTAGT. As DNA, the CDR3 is TGTGCCAGCAGTGACTTTCTAGGGGCAGATACGCAGTATTTT. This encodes CASSDFLGADTQYF.

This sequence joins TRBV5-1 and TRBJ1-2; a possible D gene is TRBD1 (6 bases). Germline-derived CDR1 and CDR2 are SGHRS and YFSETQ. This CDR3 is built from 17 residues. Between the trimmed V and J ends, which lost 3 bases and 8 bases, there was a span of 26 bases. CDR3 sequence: CASSSGGSGALKRGYTF. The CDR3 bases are TGCGCCAGCAGCTCGGGGGGGTCAGGGGCCCTAAAGAGAGGCTACACCTTC.

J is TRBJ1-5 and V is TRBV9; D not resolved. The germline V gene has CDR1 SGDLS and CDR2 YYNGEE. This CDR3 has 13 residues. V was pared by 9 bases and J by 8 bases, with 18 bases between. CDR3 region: CATIRGGFKPQHF. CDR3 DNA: TGTGCCACCATCCGGGGAGGTTTTAAGCCCCAGCATTTT.